This T cell receptor beta chain was identified in a study of control samples from healthy donors and cancer patients. TCRdb's table, derived via immunoSEQ multiplex PCR, lists solely in-frame clones and lacks some. The table shows approximately 97,000 clones, with 88% occurring only once. The source is a man aged 25-45 years in good health. Sequences were obtained from blood.

The CDR3 DNA follows: TGCGCCAGCAGCTTGGGCCTAGGTGGTTTGGCGAACACTGAAGCTTTCTTT. Protein product: CASSLGLGGLANTEAFF. The chain combines TRBV5-1 with TRBJ1-1; D ambiguous. Germline loops: CDR1 SGHRS, CDR2 YFSETQ. Trimming took off 0 bases at V and 1 base at J, with 16 bases between the two ends. There are 17 residues in the CDR3. Variable domain in full (rest from reference TRBV5-1 and TRBJ1-1): KAGVTQTPRYLIKTRGQQVTLSCSPISGHRSVSWYQQTPGQGLQFLFEYFSETQRNKGNFPGRFSGRQFSNSRSEMNVSTLELGDSALYLCASSLGLGGLANTEAFFGQGTRLTVV.